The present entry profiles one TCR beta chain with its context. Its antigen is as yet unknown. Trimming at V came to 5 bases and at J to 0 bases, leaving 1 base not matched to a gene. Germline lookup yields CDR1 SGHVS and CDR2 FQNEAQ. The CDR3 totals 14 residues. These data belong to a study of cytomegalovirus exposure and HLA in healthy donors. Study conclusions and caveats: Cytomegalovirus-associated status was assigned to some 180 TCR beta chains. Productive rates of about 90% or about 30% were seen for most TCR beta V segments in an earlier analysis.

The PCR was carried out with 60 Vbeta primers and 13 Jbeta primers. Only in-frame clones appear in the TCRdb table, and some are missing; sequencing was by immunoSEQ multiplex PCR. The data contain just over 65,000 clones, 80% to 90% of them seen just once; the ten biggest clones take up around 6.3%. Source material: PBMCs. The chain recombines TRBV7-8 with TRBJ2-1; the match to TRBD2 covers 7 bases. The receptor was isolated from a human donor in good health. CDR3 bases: TGTGCCAGCAGCGCGGGGGTCTCCTACAATGAGCAGTTCTTC. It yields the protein CASSAGVSYNEQFF.